The sequence of this T cell receptor beta chain was determined in a study of blood T cell repertoires in COVID-19. Study-wide context: Whether acute or convalescent, the COVID-19 samples came from the United States, Italy and Spain.

Looked up from germline, CDR1 is SEHNR and CDR2 is FQNEAQ (reference sequence). With V trimmed by 6 bases and J by 3 bases, 10 bases remained unmatched. The CDR3 is 15 residues long. Assay used: immunoSEQ multiplex PCR; TCRdb lists only in-frame clones, some missing. The sample lists 250,000 or so clones, around nine tenths occurring once. The chain recombines TRBV7-9 with TRBJ1-1; the match to TRBD1 covers 7 bases. The sequence was obtained from a man aged 30 to 45 with COVID-19, enrolled during active disease. Sequencing was performed on peripheral blood. DNA for the CDR3: TGTGCCAGCAGACAAGGGGACAGTCTGGACACTGAAGCTTTCTTT. Its translation: CASRQGDSLDTEAFF. Based on the CDR3 plus reference TRBV7-9 and TRBJ1-1, the full variable domain is DTGVSQNPRHKITKRGQNVTFRCDPISEHNRLYWYRQTLGQGPEFLTYFQNEAQLEKSRLLSDRFSAERPKGSFSTLEIQRTEQGDSAMYLCASRQGDSLDTEAFFGQGTRLTVV.